This T cell receptor beta chain was recorded in a study of cytomegalovirus exposure and HLA in healthy donors. Findings of the study overall: Compared with the roughly 700-donor mean, an Asian-associated ancestry cluster reportedly had fewer N-insertions, according to a later analysis. Across HLA loci, a later analysis found differing TCR association rates, with DRB1 most and HLA-C fewest. A missense DCLRE1C variant was associated with V- and J-gene trimming of TCR beta chains in a later analysis, and an independent cohort replicated the association.

J was trimmed by 7 bases and V by 1 base; bases with no gene match: 7. This CDR3 comprises 15 residues. Germline CDR1 is MDHEN and CDR2 is SYDVKM. Vbeta (60) and Jbeta (13) primers were used in the PCR. Sequencing was performed with immunoSEQ multiplex PCR; in TCRdb, only in-frame clones are kept and a portion is missing. The sample features roughly 34,000 clones, with roughly 3.5% in its top ten. In the case of this clone: Its specificity is unknown.

This clonotype originated in a middle-aged man in good health and CMV-seronegative. The chain is built from TRBV28 and TRBJ2-1; 7 bases are a match to TRBD2. The material sequenced was PBMCs. The CDR3, as DNA: TGTGCCAGCAGTTTATACCGGGAGGCGCGGAATGAGCAGTTCTTC. Amino acids: CASSLYREARNEQFF. The whole variable domain, remainder taken from reference TRBV28 and TRBJ2-1, is DVKVTQSSRYLVKRTGEKVFLECVQDMDHENMFWYRQDPGLGLRLIYFSYDVKMKEKGDIPEGYSVSREKKERFSLILESASTNQTSMYLCASSLYREARNEQFFGPGTRLTVL.